This entry describes one TCR beta chain. The source of the sample is a study of shared clonotypes between healthy human individuals. Whole-study context: The composition of the donors was a couple of women and a few men aged 18 to 49.

TCRdb's copy holds only in-frame clones and misses some; the assay was immunoSEQ multiplex PCR. This table has under 550,000 clones, around 96% appearing once. With 0 bases removed from V and 7 bases from J, the gap between germline ends came to 7 bases. The CDR3 is 13 amino acids. The V gene's germline CDR1 is KGHSH and CDR2 LQKENI. The chain uses TRBV18 and TRBJ2-1; no clear D gene. The source is a woman in her 30s in good health. Input material: naive CD4+ T cells sorted from blood. Subset reported: CD45RA+ positively selected. CDR3 residues: CASSPPTRNEQFF. The CDR3 DNA reads TGTGCCAGCTCACCACCGACGAGAAATGAGCAGTTCTTC.